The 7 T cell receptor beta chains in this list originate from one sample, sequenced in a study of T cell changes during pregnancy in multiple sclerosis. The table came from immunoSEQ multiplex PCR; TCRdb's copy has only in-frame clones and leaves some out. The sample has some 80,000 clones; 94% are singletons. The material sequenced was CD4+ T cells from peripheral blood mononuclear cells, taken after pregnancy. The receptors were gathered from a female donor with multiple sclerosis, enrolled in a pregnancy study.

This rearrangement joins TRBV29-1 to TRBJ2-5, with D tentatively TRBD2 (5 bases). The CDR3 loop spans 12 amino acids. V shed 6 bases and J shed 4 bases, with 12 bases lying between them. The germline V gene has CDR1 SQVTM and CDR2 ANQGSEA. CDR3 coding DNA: TGCAGCGTCCCTATGGGGAGAGAGACCCAGTACTTC. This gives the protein CSVPMGRETQYF.

The CDR3 sequence: CASSVAGILGYTF. The CDR3 nucleotides read TGTGCCAGCAGCGTGGCGGGGATTCTTGGCTACACCTTC. The V gene is TRBV28, the J gene TRBJ1-2; no reliable D call. V dropped 6 bases and J dropped 7 bases, with 15 bases sitting between them. Germline V gene data show CDR1 as MDHEN and CDR2 as SYDVKM. This CDR3 contains 13 residues.

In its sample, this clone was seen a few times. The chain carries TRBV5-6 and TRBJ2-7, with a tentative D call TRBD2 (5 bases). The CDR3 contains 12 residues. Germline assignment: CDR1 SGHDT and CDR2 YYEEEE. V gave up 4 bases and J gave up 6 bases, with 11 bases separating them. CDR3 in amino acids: CASSRGFREQYF. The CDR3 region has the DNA TGTGCCAGCAGCCGCGGGTTCCGCGAGCAGTACTTC.

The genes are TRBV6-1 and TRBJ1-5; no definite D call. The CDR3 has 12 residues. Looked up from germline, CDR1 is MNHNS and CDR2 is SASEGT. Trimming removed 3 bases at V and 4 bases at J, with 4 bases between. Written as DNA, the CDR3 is TGTGCCAGCAGTGATATGAATCAGCCCCAGCATTTT. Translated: CASSDMNQPQHF.

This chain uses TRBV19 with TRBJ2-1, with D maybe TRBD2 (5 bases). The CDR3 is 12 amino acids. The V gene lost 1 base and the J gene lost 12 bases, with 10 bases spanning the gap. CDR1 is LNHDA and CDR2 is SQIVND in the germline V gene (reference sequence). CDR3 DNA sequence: TGTGCCAGTAGTATAGCCGCCAGCGGGCAGTTCTTC. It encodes CASSIAASGQFF.

The CDR3 here is CASSFSSLDRTEKLFF. The CDR3 nucleotides are TGTGCCAGCAGTTTTTCGTCCCTGGACAGGACTGAAAAACTGTTTTTT. The chain couples TRBV27 to TRBJ1-4; 7 bases match TRBD1. Germline-derived CDR1 and CDR2 are MNHEY and SMNVEV (reference sequence). Germline trimming cut 3 bases from V and 7 bases from J; bases unmatched to any gene: 11. This CDR3 region has 16 residues.

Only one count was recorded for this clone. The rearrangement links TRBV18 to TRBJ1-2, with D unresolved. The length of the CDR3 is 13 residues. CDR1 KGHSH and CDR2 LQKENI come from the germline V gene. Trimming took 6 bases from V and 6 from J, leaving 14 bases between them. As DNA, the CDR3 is TGTGCCAGCTCGCGCCAGGATCCCGATGGCTACACCTTC. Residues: CASSRQDPDGYTF.